At least ten counts were recorded for the clone carrying this TCR beta chain. The CDR3 is 15 amino acids. The V gene lost 4 bases and the J gene lost 2 bases, with 15 bases spanning the gap. Germline-derived CDR1 and CDR2 are SGHDT and YYEEEE. TCRdb called the RT-PCR reads again in MiXCR, with one record for every CDR3 protein. The sample has hundreds of thousands of distinct CDR3 sequences, approximately 14% seen once. V gene TRBV5-6 combines with J gene TRBJ1-2; D gene uncertain. Material for sequencing was memory CD4+ T cells from blood. This receptor was taken from a female donor in good health, serving as a healthy control. The CDR3 nucleotides are TGTGCCAGCAGCCCGGGTCTCGGGAGCAACTATGGCTACACCTTC. Translated: CASSPGLGSNYGYTF.